One and the same sample provided the 15 T cell receptor beta chains below, sequenced in a study of blood T cells in healthy people across ages (dated by TCRdb to 2013 to 2016). To prepare the library, 5' RACE was applied. TCRdb lists the instrument as Illumina HiSeq 2500. A second PCR of roughly 6 to 11 cycles was performed with a sample-barcoded 5' primer and a J-beta primer mix. TCRdb reworked the public reads: Q25 trimming with fastp, MiXCR clone assembly, productive beta chains retained. One record per CDR3 amino acid sequence lists the most common genes and DNA. The sample table records about 730,000 distinct CDR3 sequences; roughly 44% of these occur just once. Jointly, the top ten make up about 20% of the sample. The source material was blood. The origin of the receptors is a woman between 55 and 75 years old in good health.

The gene calls are TRBV6-2 or TRBV6-3 and TRBJ1-2; D is ambiguous. The CDR3 has 11 amino acids. Germline CDR1 MNHEY, CDR2 SVGEGT. V was trimmed by 11 bases and J by 8 bases, leaving 15 bases between them. The CDR3 loop reads CAGGSAEGYTF. Written as DNA, the CDR3 is TGTGCCGGCGGCAGTGCGGAGGGCTACACCTTC.

This clonotype was seen repeatedly, ten times or more. The CDR3 coding sequence is TGTGCCAGCAGCATCGGGACGGGCAGCCGAAAACGAGATGGCTACACCTTC. Encoded protein: CASSIGTGSRKRDGYTF. This chain joins TRBV9 and TRBJ1-2; tentative D call: TRBD1 (5 bases). This CDR3 region has 17 residues. Germline CDR1 and CDR2: SGDLS and YYNGEE. With 4 bases removed from V and 6 bases from J, the gap between germline ends came to 25 bases.

On this clonotype: At one end, the junction sequence differs from germline, possibly due to a read error. The J gene is TRBJ1-1, the V gene TRBV27; a weak D match, TRBD1 (5 bases). CDR1 and CDR2 (germline): MNHEY, SMNVEV (reference sequence). CDR3 length: 13 residues. CDR3 nucleotide sequence: TGTGCCAGCACCGGGGGGGGGAACACGGAAGCTTTCTTT. Translated, it gives CASTGGGNTEAFF.

Ten or more counts support this clonotype. The chain has TRBV7-3 and TRBJ2-1; D gene uncertain. Between the trimmed V and J ends, which lost 5 bases and 7 bases, there was a span of 12 bases. The CDR3 runs 13 residues. Germline values: CDR1 SGHTA, CDR2 FQGTGA. The CDR3 nucleotides are TGTGCCAGCAGCCCTCCCCTTAGGAATGAGCAGTTCTTC. The encoded protein is CASSPPLRNEQFF.

This clonotype has only a few counts. The V and J genes are TRBV5-4 and TRBJ2-1; 8 nucleotides align to TRBD1. The CDR3 has 15 amino acids. The V segment lost 3 bases and the J segment 5 bases; nucleotides outside the gene matches: 7. Germline-derived CDR1 and CDR2 are SGHNT and YYREEE (reference sequence). DNA for the CDR3: TGTGCCAGCAGCTCGCCGGGACAGGCGGACAATGAGCAGTTCTTC. It specifies CASSSPGQADNEQFF. The full variable domain, its missing parts supplied by reference TRBV5-4 and TRBJ2-1, is ETGVTQSPTHLIKTRGQQVTLRCSSQSGHNTVSWYQQALGQGPQFIFQYYREEENGRGNFPPRFSGLQFPNYSSELNVNALELDDSALYLCASSSPGQADNEQFFGPGTRLTVL.

This clonotype was detected ten times or more. V usage is TRBV11-2 and J usage is TRBJ2-7; D remains ambiguous. Germline V CDR1 and CDR2: SGHAT, FQNNGV. The CDR3 has 11 residues. The ends were cut back, 4 bases at V and 7 bases at J, with 8 bases in the middle. The CDR3 coding sequence is TGTGCCAGCAGCTCCCTAAGGGAGCAGTACTTC. It is translated as CASSSLREQYF.

This chain joins TRBV12-3 or TRBV12-4 and TRBJ2-2; 7 nucleotides line up with TRBD2. This CDR3 spans 12 amino acids. After removal of 8 bases from V and 5 bases from J, the junction contained 2 bases not matched to a gene. CDR3 in amino acids: CASRGETGELFF. For the CDR3, the DNA is TGTGCCAGCCGGGGGGAAACCGGGGAGCTGTTTTTT.

V gene TRBV7-2 combines with J gene TRBJ2-6; TRBD2 agrees at 9 bases. The V gene's germline CDR1 is SGHTA and CDR2 FQGNSA. V lost 3 bases and J lost 4; bases outside the gene matches: 7. The CDR3 consists of 17 residues. DNA of the CDR3: TGTGCCAGCAGCTTGAGTAGCGGGAGTTCCGGGGCCAACGTCCTGACTTTC. This gives the protein CASSLSSGSSGANVLTF.

This clonotype occurred a few times. The V call is TRBV28, the J call TRBJ2-3, with 8 bases aligning to TRBD2. This CDR3 region has 15 residues. CDR1 and CDR2 from the germline V gene are MDHEN and SYDVKM. J gave up 4 bases and V 3 bases, and 6 bases lay outside the gene matches. CDR3 DNA sequence: TGTGCCAGCAGTTTGCCCAGCGGGAGCTCAGATACGCAGTATTTT. It yields the protein CASSLPSGSSDTQYF. Complete variable domain (other parts from reference TRBV28 and TRBJ2-3): DVKVTQSSRYLVKRTGEKVFLECVQDMDHENMFWYRQDPGLGLRLIYFSYDVKMKEKGDIPEGYSVSREKKERFSLILESASTNQTSMYLCASSLPSGSSDTQYFGPGTRLTVL.

In its sample, this clonotype was seen a few times. CDR3 region: CASSLAEATGAKNIQYF. The CDR3 region has the DNA TGTGCCAGCAGCTTAGCGGAAGCGACGGGGGCCAAAAACATTCAGTACTTC. The J gene is TRBJ2-4, the V gene TRBV7-8, with D maybe TRBD2 (5 bases). This CDR3 comprises 17 residues. The V end lost 0 bases, the J end lost 1 base, and 13 bases lay between the germline ends. Germline V gene sequence: CDR1 SGHVS, CDR2 FQNEAQ. The variable domain in full, completed from reference TRBV7-8 and TRBJ2-4, reads GAGVSQSPRYKVAKRGQDVALRCDPISGHVSLFWYQQALGQGPEFLTYFQNEAQLDKSGLPSDRFFAERPEGSVSTLKIQRTQQEDSAVYLCASSLAEATGAKNIQYFGAGTRLSVL.

This clonotype was seen a few times. This rearrangement joins TRBV7-9 to TRBJ1-6; tentatively, D is TRBD1 (5 bases). This CDR3 is built from 14 residues. V gave up 1 base and J gave up 7 bases, with 8 bases separating them. The germline CDR1 and CDR2 sequences are SEHNR and FQNEAQ (reference sequence). CDR3 residues: CASSLGGGNSPLHF. In DNA form, the CDR3 reads TGTGCCAGCAGCTTAGGTGGGGGAAATTCACCCCTCCACTTT.

As regards this clonotype: Being one base from a much bigger clone, this may be a read error. This chain connects TRBV13 to TRBJ1-1; unclear D gene. Trimming left V 8 bases short and J 0 bases short, with 7 bases between. CDR3 size: 12 residues. The germline CDR1 and CDR2 sequences are PRHDT and FYEKMQ (reference sequence). As DNA, the CDR3 is TGTGCCAGCGGGAGAGTGAACACTGAAGCTTTCTTT. This sequence encodes CASGRVNTEAFF.

V usage is TRBV27 and J usage is TRBJ2-7; 7 bases agree with TRBD1. CDR3 size: 15 residues. With V trimmed by 5 bases and J by 0 bases, 7 bases remained unmatched. The germline V gene has CDR1 MNHEY and CDR2 SMNVEV (reference sequence). The CDR3 DNA sequence: TGTGCCAGCAGTCCCCGACAGGGACCCTCCTACGAGCAGTACTTC. It codes for CASSPRQGPSYEQYF.

The rearrangement links TRBV10-3 to TRBJ2-3; a possible D gene is TRBD2 (7 bases). The CDR3 length is 17 residues. Germline V gene data show CDR1 as ENHRY and CDR2 as SYGVKD. Trimming pared 5 bases from V and 3 bases from J, leaving 21 bases between. CDR3 loop: CAISRGFYGGATDTQYF. CDR3 bases: TGTGCCATCAGTCGGGGATTTTATGGGGGGGCAACAGATACGCAGTATTTT.

The table lists this clonotype with many counts. This chain uses TRBV5-1 with TRBJ2-7; 9 nucleotides agree with TRBD1. CDR3 length equals 13 residues. The germline V gene has CDR1 SGHRS and CDR2 YFSETQ. Losses at the gene ends were 5 bases for V and 4 bases for J; bases not matched to a gene: 4. The CDR3 spells CASRPGQGYEQYF. The DNA of the CDR3 is TGCGCCAGCAGACCGGGACAGGGTTACGAGCAGTACTTC.